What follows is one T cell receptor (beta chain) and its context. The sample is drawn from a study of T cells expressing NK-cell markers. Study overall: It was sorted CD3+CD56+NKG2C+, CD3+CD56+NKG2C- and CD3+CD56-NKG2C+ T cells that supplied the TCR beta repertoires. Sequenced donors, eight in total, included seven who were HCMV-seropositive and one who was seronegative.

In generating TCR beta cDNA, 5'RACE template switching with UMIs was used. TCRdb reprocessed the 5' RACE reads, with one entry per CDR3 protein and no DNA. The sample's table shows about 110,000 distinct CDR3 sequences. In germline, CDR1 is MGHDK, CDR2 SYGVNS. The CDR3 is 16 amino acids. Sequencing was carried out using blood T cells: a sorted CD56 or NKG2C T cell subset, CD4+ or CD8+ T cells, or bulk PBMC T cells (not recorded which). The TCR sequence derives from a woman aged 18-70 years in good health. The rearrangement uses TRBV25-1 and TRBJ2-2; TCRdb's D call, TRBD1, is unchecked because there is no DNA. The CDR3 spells CASSDFGTENTGELFF.